The present TCR beta chain was sequenced within a study of tissue T cells after allogeneic stem cell transplantation. This research-autopsy study prospectively enrolled adult allogeneic hematopoietic cell transplant recipients with steroid-refractory graft-versus-host disease. Survey-depth TCRbeta CDR3 sequencing reported V/J genes and productive frequencies. Generated by immunoSEQ multiplex PCR, the TCRdb table keeps only in-frame clones and is missing some. This table has roughly 3,100 clones, about 70% appearing once. Concerning this clone: Antigen unknown.

This CDR3 has 15 amino acids. Germline V CDR1 and CDR2: SGHAT, FQNNGV. Trimming stripped 0 bases from V and 3 bases from J, with 12 bases between. Study-level results: Across patients, clones rarely overlapped, yet motif clusters were shared tissue-specifically. The patient cohort was small and clinically heterogeneous, with limited sampling depth. Some tissue clones might be persisting host cells; their alloreactivity or antigen specificity was not determined.

Here the sequenced sample was descending colon tissue, taken at autopsy. The rearrangement uses TRBV11-2 and TRBJ2-7; D may be TRBD1 (6 bases). The TCR originated in a male patient at least 60 years old with steroid-refractory graft-versus-host disease after an allogeneic stem cell transplant. Some T cells may arise from the graft donor. As DNA, the CDR3 is TGTGCCAGCAGCTTAGAGGCAGGGGCCCTCTACGAGCAGTACTTC. This gives the protein CASSLEAGALYEQYF.